This TCR beta chain was retrieved from a study of CD8+ T cells in alopecia areata. For this clone: No antigen is known for it.

CDR3 length equals 13 residues. CDR1 is MNHNY, CDR2 SVGAGI, per germline (reference sequence). Trimming cost V 4 bases and J 2 bases; bases outside gene matches: 2. Treatment indicated: oral pan-JAK inhibitor, 5-10 mg twice daily. Findings and caveats of the study: Scalp and blood retained many expanded lesional clones during tofacitinib.

RNA extraction and reverse transcription yielded cDNA as sequencing template. Method: immunoSEQ multiplex PCR; TCRdb's copy keeps in-frame clones and lacks some. Of approximately 210,000 clones detected, around 66% appear once; the ten largest clones hold more than 3.5%. This chain connects TRBV6-6 to TRBJ2-7; 7 nucleotides line up with TRBD2. The source is a human donor with alopecia areata. The sequences come from CD4+ T cells sorted from blood, collected at week 4, from a patient treated with tofacitinib. The CDR3, as DNA: TGTGCCAGCAGTTCACGGGGGGCCTACGAGCAGTACTTC. Encoded protein: CASSSRGAYEQYF.